The next 22 T cell receptor beta chains were all read from a single sample in a study of technical replicates of blood from several donors. Generated by immunoSEQ multiplex PCR, the TCRdb table keeps only in-frame clones and is missing some. The table includes some 84,000 clones, about 91% detected once. Sequencing used T cells isolated from PBMCs. These receptor sequences come from a human donor in good health.

The V gene is TRBV6-4, the J gene TRBJ1-2; D may be TRBD1 (6 bases). The CDR3 extends over 14 amino acids. With 3 bases removed from V and 4 bases from J, the gap between germline ends came to 12 bases. Germline CDR1 and CDR2: MRHNA and SNTAGT. The CDR3: CASSEPLDSYGYTF. The CDR3 DNA is TGTGCCAGCAGTGAACCTCTGGACAGCTATGGCTACACCTTC.

The V call is TRBV27, the J call TRBJ2-7, with 10 bases aligning to TRBD2. Trimming cost V 7 bases and J 5 bases; bases outside gene matches: 11. Germline V gives CDR1 MNHEY, CDR2 SMNVEV (reference sequence). This CDR3 region has 15 residues. For the CDR3, the DNA is TGTGCCAGCACCAGCTTAGCGGGAGGAATCCACGAGCAGTACTTC. As protein: CASTSLAGGIHEQYF.

This rearrangement joins TRBV27 to TRBJ2-5, with D possibly TRBD1 on 5 matching bases. Germline CDR1 reads MNHEY; CDR2 reads SMNVEV (reference sequence). This CDR3 comprises 15 residues. The ends were cut back, 5 bases at V and 1 base at J, with 14 bases in the middle. CDR3 DNA: TGTGCCAGCAGTCAGACAGCTTACCCCCAAGAGACCCAGTACTTC. Its protein product is CASSQTAYPQETQYF.

V gene TRBV2 combines with J gene TRBJ2-7, with 7 nucleotides matching TRBD1. V gave up 4 bases and J gave up 3 bases; unmatched junction bases: 9. The germline CDR1 and CDR2 sequences are SNHLY and FYNNEI. CDR3 length: 15 residues. CDR3 in DNA: TGTGCCAGCAGTGTTGGGACAGTGCTCCTCTACGAGCAGTACTTC. Protein: CASSVGTVLLYEQYF.

This clone was seen once. The gene calls are TRBV5-4 and TRBJ2-3, with 8 positions matching TRBD2. The V gene end was trimmed by 2 bases and the J gene end by 3 bases; junction bases not matched to a gene: 2. Germline CDR1 SGHNT, CDR2 YYREEE (reference sequence). This CDR3 contains 14 residues. In DNA form, the CDR3 reads TGTGCCAGCAGCTTAGCGGGAGCTACAGATACGCAGTATTTT. Translation gives CASSLAGATDTQYF.

V is TRBV30 and J is TRBJ2-7; D gene unclear. The germline gives CDR1 GTSNPN, CDR2 SVGIG (reference sequence). The CDR3 has 14 residues. With 5 bases removed from V and 0 bases from J, the gap between germline ends came to 14 bases. The CDR3 bases are TGTGCCTGGGGAGAGACGCCTGGCTCCTACGAGCAGTACTTC. It encodes CAWGETPGSYEQYF.

The genes are TRBV7-9 and TRBJ2-3, with unresolved D. The germline V gene encodes CDR1 SEHNR and CDR2 FQNEAQ (reference sequence). The CDR3 consists of 13 residues. V was trimmed by 6 bases and J by 0 bases, leaving 7 bases between them. CDR3 in DNA: TGTGCCAGCAGTTCTACTAGCACAGATACGCAGTATTTT. This translates into CASSSTSTDTQYF.

The chain recombines TRBV13 with TRBJ2-7; 8 bases match TRBD2. The CDR3 covers 18 residues. V was pared by 1 base and J by 0 bases, with 11 bases of the junction left unmatched. CDR1 is PRHDT, CDR2 FYEKMQ, per germline (reference sequence). The CDR3 sequence is CASSLEGLGGRTSYEQYF. DNA for the CDR3: TGTGCCAGCAGCTTAGAGGGTCTGGGCGGGAGGACCTCCTACGAGCAGTACTTC. Full variable domain (remainder filled in from reference TRBV13 and TRBJ2-7): AAGVIQSPRHLIKEKRETATLKCYPIPRHDTVYWYQQGPGQDPQFLISFYEKMQSDKGSIPDRFSAQQFSDYHSELNMSSLELGDSALYFCASSLEGLGGRTSYEQYFGPGTRLTVT.

V is TRBV30 and J is TRBJ1-5, with unresolved D. Trimming left V 1 base short and J 6 bases short, with 10 bases between. Germline-derived CDR1 and CDR2 are GTSNPN and SVGIG (reference sequence). This CDR3 is 13 amino acids long. The CDR3 sequence is CAWSARGGQPQHF. The CDR3, as DNA: TGTGCCTGGAGTGCCCGGGGAGGTCAGCCCCAGCATTTT.

V usage is TRBV5-4 and J usage is TRBJ1-1; 7 bases line up with TRBD1. The V and J ends lost 4 bases and 7 bases, in that order; junction bases with no gene match: 7. The CDR3 has 13 amino acids. The V gene's germline CDR1 is SGHNT and CDR2 YYREEE (reference sequence). The CDR3 loop reads CASSPGGINEAFF. DNA of the CDR3: TGTGCCAGCAGCCCAGGGGGTATCAATGAAGCTTTCTTT.

CDR3 nucleotide sequence: TGTGCCAGCAGCTCTAGTCTGTCGGCGCCTGGAAACACCATATATTTT. This codes for CASSSSLSAPGNTIYF. The chain combines TRBV9 with TRBJ1-3; D gene ambiguous. Trimming took off 4 bases at V and 2 bases at J, with 16 bases between the two ends. Germline lookup yields CDR1 SGDLS and CDR2 YYNGEE. CDR3 length: 16 residues. Combining the CDR3 with reference TRBV9 and TRBJ1-3 gives the whole variable domain DSGVTQTPKHLITATGQRVTLRCSPRSGDLSVYWYQQSLDQGLQFLIQYYNGEERAKGNILERFSAQQFPDLHSELNLSSLELGDSALYFCASSSSLSAPGNTIYFGEGSWLTVV.

V gene TRBV6-6 combines with J gene TRBJ1-5; unclear D gene. Germline V gene data show CDR1 as MNHNY and CDR2 as SVGAGI (reference sequence). Deletions cut 4 bases from V and 7 bases from J, with 14 bases between. This CDR3 is 14 amino acids long. The CDR3 DNA sequence: TGTGCCAGCAGTTCGAGGGCGGTTCAACAGCCCCAGCATTTT. It translates to CASSSRAVQQPQHF.

V and J are TRBV6-5 and TRBJ1-2, with 9 bases that match TRBD1. The CDR3 loop spans 16 amino acids. The trim removed 0 bases at V and 4 bases at J, leaving 6 bases unmatched. Germline CDR1 MNHEY, CDR2 SVGAGI. For the CDR3, the DNA is TGTGCCAGCAGTTACTCGGTACTACAGGGGGCCTATGGCTACACCTTC. This translates into CASSYSVLQGAYGYTF.

This clone came up once. This chain joins TRBV29-1 and TRBJ1-2, with 7 bases matching TRBD1. Germline lookup yields CDR1 SQVTM and CDR2 ANQGSEA. This CDR3 is built from 13 residues. Trimming at V came to 4 bases and at J to 7 bases, leaving 9 bases not matched to a gene. CDR3 DNA sequence: TGCAGCGTTGCCGGAGGGGGCTGGGGTGGCTACACCTTC. Translation gives CSVAGGGWGGYTF.

The chain recombines TRBV19 with TRBJ2-1, with 12 bases identical to TRBD2. V lost 3 bases and J lost 9; bases outside the gene matches: 9. This CDR3 has 16 residues. Germline CDR1 reads LNHDA; CDR2 reads SQIVND (reference sequence). The CDR3 DNA reads as TGTGCCAGTAGTATTGTCCTAGCGGGAGGGTCTTTTGAGCAGTTCTTC. The encoded protein is CASSIVLAGGSFEQFF.

This chain uses TRBV11-3 with TRBJ2-3; TRBD1 agrees at 7 bases. CDR3 size: 14 residues. The trim removed 4 bases at V and 4 bases at J, leaving 5 bases unmatched. Per germline, CDR1 SGHNT and CDR2 YENEEA. The CDR3 reads CASSSRQGPDTQYF. The CDR3 DNA sequence: TGTGCCAGCAGCTCTAGACAGGGTCCAGATACGCAGTATTTT.

The rearrangement uses TRBV7-9 and TRBJ1-2, with 9 positions matching TRBD1. V lost 1 base to trimming and J lost 13 bases; unmatched junction nucleotides: 7. Germline CDR1 and CDR2: SEHNR and FQNEAQ (reference sequence). The CDR3 sequence is 13 residues long. CDR3 sequence reads: CASSLGDRVSGTF. For the CDR3, the DNA is TGTGCCAGCAGCTTAGGGGACAGGGTCTCCGGCACCTTC.

V is TRBV27 and J is TRBJ2-3; no firm D call. The length of the CDR3 is 15 residues. Trimming stripped 6 bases from V and 0 bases from J, with 13 bases between. The germline CDR1 and CDR2 sequences are MNHEY and SMNVEV (reference sequence). The CDR3 DNA reads TGTGCCAGCAGCACCGGTTTCACTAGCACAGATACGCAGTATTTT. Its protein is CASSTGFTSTDTQYF.

The rearrangement joins TRBV5-1 to TRBJ2-1; 8 bases align to TRBD2. In germline, CDR1 is SGHRS, CDR2 YFSETQ. The CDR3 is 16 amino acids. Trimming cost V 5 bases and J 0 bases; bases outside gene matches: 7. The CDR3 reads CASRERSGSSYNEQFF. CDR3 in DNA: TGCGCCAGCAGGGAAAGAAGCGGGAGCTCCTACAATGAGCAGTTCTTC. Based on the CDR3 plus reference TRBV5-1 and TRBJ2-1, the full variable domain is KAGVTQTPRYLIKTRGQQVTLSCSPISGHRSVSWYQQTPGQGLQFLFEYFSETQRNKGNFPGRFSGRQFSNSRSEMNVSTLELGDSALYLCASRERSGSSYNEQFFGPGTRLTVL.

The genes are TRBV7-8 and TRBJ1-1, with 7 bases aligning to TRBD1. V trimming: 4 bases; J trimming: 8 bases; junction bases outside the gene matches: 4. The V gene's germline CDR1 is SGHVS and CDR2 FQNEAQ. The CDR3 runs to 12 residues. The CDR3 DNA sequence: TGTGCCAGCAGCTGGGACAGCCCCGAAGCTTTCTTT. It yields the protein CASSWDSPEAFF.

J is TRBJ2-1 and V is TRBV27; the match to TRBD2 covers 8 bases. The J segment lost 8 bases and the V segment lost 2 bases, leaving 14 bases of the junction unmatched. The CDR3 is 17 residues long. Germline V gene sequence: CDR1 MNHEY, CDR2 SMNVEV (reference sequence). This CDR3 reads CASSLGLAERFGDEQFF. The CDR3, as DNA: TGTGCCAGCAGTTTAGGACTAGCCGAAAGGTTTGGGGATGAGCAGTTCTTC.

The rearrangement joins TRBV29-1 to TRBJ2-7; 8 bases match TRBD2. Germline CDR1 and CDR2: SQVTM and ANQGSEA. The CDR3 sequence is 14 residues long. V shed 3 bases and J 2 bases; nucleotides not matched to a gene: 6. In DNA, the CDR3 is TGCAGCGTTGAGGGAGCGGGAGCGGCCTACGAGCAGTACTTC. Translating gives CSVEGAGAAYEQYF.